Following are 23 T cell receptor beta chains from one sample sequenced in a study of identical twins. TCRdb re-called the 5' RACE reads through MiXCR, storing one row per CDR3 protein. The table includes approximately 260,000 distinct CDR3 sequences, approximately 8.6% detected once. The same data also contributed to another study, on yellow fever vaccine responses in identical twins.

The material sequenced was CD8+ T cells sorted from blood. The receptors were sampled from a woman aged 18 to 35 in good health.

This clonotype was counted only a few times. The chain has TRBV19 and TRBJ2-7, with 7 bases that match TRBD2. In germline, CDR1 is LNHDA, CDR2 SQIVND (reference sequence). Unmatched junction bases numbered 9, after V lost 7 bases and J lost 0 bases. The CDR3 length is 15 residues. The CDR3 region has the DNA TGTGCCAGTACCCTCGGGAGGATTCTCTCCTACGAGCAGTACTTC. Amino acids: CASTLGRILSYEQYF.

This chain links TRBV11-2 with TRBJ2-7; TRBD1 matches 8 bases. CDR1 is SGHAT, CDR2 FQNNGV, per germline. CDR3 size: 14 residues. Losses at the gene ends were 5 bases for V and 3 bases for J; bases not matched to a gene: 6. The CDR3 DNA is TGTGCCAGCAGCCCCTGGACAGGGAGCTACGAGCAGTACTTC. It yields the protein CASSPWTGSYEQYF.

The chain couples TRBV5-1 to TRBJ2-1; D is unresolved. The CDR3 extends over 13 amino acids. Germline CDR1 is SGHRS and CDR2 is YFSETQ. V lost 1 base and J lost 10, with 12 bases in between. The CDR3 DNA follows: TGCGCCAGCAGCTTGCTTCCTACGAGGGAGCAGTTCTTC. It yields the protein CASSLLPTREQFF.

CDR3 bases: TGCAGCGACAGGGACAACACGGGTGAGCAGTTCTTC. Protein product: CSDRDNTGEQFF. This chain links TRBV29-1 with TRBJ2-1; TRBD1 might be the D (6 bases). Trimming cost V 7 bases and J 9 bases, with 16 bases left between them. There are 12 residues in the CDR3. Germline values: CDR1 SQVTM, CDR2 ANQGSEA.

This clonotype was detected only a few times. The rearrangement links TRBV25-1 to TRBJ1-5; D may be TRBD1 (5 bases). From germline, CDR1 is MGHDK and CDR2 SYGVNS. V dropped 6 bases and J dropped 5 bases, with 26 bases sitting between them. The CDR3 covers 18 residues. CDR3 coding DNA: TGTGCCAGCAGAATTCCCAGGGTAATCTTGGTAGTGGATCAGCCCCAGCATTTT. Amino acid sequence: CASRIPRVILVVDQPQHF. Drawing the rest from reference TRBV25-1 and TRBJ1-5, the complete variable domain is EADIYQTPRYLVIGTGKKITLECSQTMGHDKMYWYQQDPGMELHLIHYSYGVNSTEKGDLSSESTVSRIRTEHFPLTLESARPSHTSQYLCASRIPRVILVVDQPQHFGDGTRLSIL.

This clonotype was seen at least ten times. The chain employs TRBV12-3 or TRBV12-4 and TRBJ1-1; no clear D. The V end lost 5 bases, the J end lost 9 bases, and 16 bases lay between the germline ends. The CDR3 runs to 13 residues. The CDR3 DNA is TGTGCCAGCAGTCCGGCAGTAGGCTCCCAAGCTTTCTTT. The encoded protein is CASSPAVGSQAFF.

Many counts were recorded for this clonotype. V and J are TRBV4-3 and TRBJ2-3, with 12 nucleotides matching TRBD2. The ends lost 1 base at V and 1 base at J; junction bases unmatched: 9. CDR1 LGHNA and CDR2 YSLEER come from the germline V gene. The CDR3 covers 19 residues. The chain's CDR3 is CASSQAKWTSGDGTDTQYF. The CDR3 DNA reads TGCGCCAGCAGCCAAGCAAAGTGGACTAGCGGGGATGGCACAGATACGCAGTATTTT.

There are a few counts of this clonotype. This sequence joins TRBV29-1 and TRBJ1-1, with 12 bases aligning to TRBD1. The CDR3 consists of 16 residues. The germline CDR1 and CDR2 sequences are SQVTM and ANQGSEA. V shed 6 bases, J shed 7 bases, and the junction held 15 bases outside the gene matches. The CDR3 sequence: CSVVPGQGAAMDEAFF. The CDR3 bases are TGCAGCGTAGTCCCGGGACAGGGGGCTGCGATGGATGAAGCTTTCTTT.

This clonotype was observed a handful of times. The chain is built from TRBV29-1 and TRBJ2-7; 7 positions agree with TRBD2. CDR3 length equals 14 residues. Germline V gene data show CDR1 as SQVTM and CDR2 as ANQGSEA. V lost 1 base and J lost 4; bases outside the gene matches: 7. CDR3 nucleotides: TGCAGCGTTGAAGCAGAGGCCGGGGGGTACGAGCAGTACTTC. This sequence encodes CSVEAEAGGYEQYF.

V and J are TRBV7-6 and TRBJ2-5; D gene ambiguous. The germline V gene encodes CDR1 SGHVS and CDR2 FNYEAQ. The CDR3 runs 14 residues. The V end lost 7 bases, the J end lost 7 bases, and 19 bases lay between the germline ends. The chain's CDR3 is CASTPNEATGTQYF. The DNA of the CDR3 is TGTGCCAGCACCCCAAACGAGGCCACGGGGACCCAGTACTTC.

This clonotype turned up a few times. The rearrangement uses TRBV10-3 and TRBJ1-5, with no clear D. Trimming cost V 6 bases and J 5 bases, with 11 bases left between them. The CDR3 has 13 residues. CDR1 is ENHRY and CDR2 is SYGVKD in the germline V gene. The CDR3 sequence is CAISDLRDQPQHF. The CDR3 DNA reads as TGTGCCATCAGCGACCTAAGGGATCAGCCCCAGCATTTT.

This clonotype was picked up many times. The V call is TRBV29-1, the J call TRBJ1-1; D gene unclear. V was pared by 3 bases and J by 8 bases, with 10 bases between. This CDR3 contains 11 residues. Looked up from germline, CDR1 is SQVTM and CDR2 is ANQGSEA. Here the CDR3 DNA reads TGCAGCGTTGATCAAGGAGGGGAAGCTTTCTTT. Protein sequence: CSVDQGGEAFF. The entire variable domain, with the rest obtained from reference TRBV29-1 and TRBJ1-1, is as follows: SAVISQKPSRDICQRGTSLTIQCQVDSQVTMMFWYRQQPGQSLTLIATANQGSEATYESGFVIDKFPISRPNLTFSTLTVSNMSPEDSSIYLCSVDQGGEAFFGQGTRLTVV.

This clonotype was counted ten times or more. The genes are TRBV4-3 and TRBJ2-1; 10 bases align to TRBD2. CDR3 length: 16 residues. Germline-derived CDR1 and CDR2 are LGHNA and YSLEER. Unmatched junction bases numbered 3, after V lost 1 base and J lost 3 bases. For the CDR3, the DNA is TGCGCCAGCAGCCAAGCCGGGACTAGCGACTACAATGAGCAGTTCTTC. Protein sequence: CASSQAGTSDYNEQFF.

This clonotype was seen a few times. The V gene is TRBV12-3 or TRBV12-4, the J gene TRBJ2-1; no firm D call. The CDR3 spans 12 residues. DNA of the CDR3: TGTGTCGCCCCGGGCTCCTACAATGAGCAGTTCTTC. Protein product: CVAPGSYNEQFF.

This chain joins TRBV29-1 and TRBJ2-7; 7 bases are shared with TRBD1. This CDR3 region has 13 residues. With V trimmed by 6 bases and J by 1 base, 6 bases remained unmatched. Per the germline V gene, CDR1 is SQVTM and CDR2 is ANQGSEA. The CDR3 loop is CSVNRGTSYEQYF. The CDR3, as DNA: TGCAGCGTGAACAGGGGCACTTCCTACGAGCAGTACTTC.

This clonotype was seen only a few times. V is TRBV10-2 and J is TRBJ2-7; D is unclear. CDR1 is WSHSY and CDR2 is SAAADI in the germline V gene. The CDR3 loop spans 14 amino acids. V was pared by 4 bases and J by 3 bases, with 13 bases between. CDR3 in DNA: TGCGCCAGCAGTGGGGGAACTTCCTTCTACGAGCAGTACTTC. Its protein product is CASSGGTSFYEQYF.

This rearrangement joins TRBV29-1 to TRBJ1-1, with D maybe TRBD1 (6 bases). Germline CDR1 and CDR2: SQVTM and ANQGSEA. The CDR3 contains 13 residues. V was trimmed by 3 bases and J by 4 bases, leaving 12 bases between them. CDR3 nucleotide sequence: TGCAGCGTTGATGCAGGGGACGGCACTGAAGCTTTCTTT. This encodes CSVDAGDGTEAFF.

This clonotype was picked up a small number of times. The chain joins TRBV19 to TRBJ1-5; 7 nucleotides align to TRBD1. The CDR3 spans 16 residues. The germline gives CDR1 LNHDA, CDR2 SQIVND (reference sequence). V trimming: 3 bases; J trimming: 4 bases; junction bases outside the gene matches: 9. CDR3 bases: TGTGCCAGTAGTATTAGCGGAGCAGGGGGTAATCAGCCCCAGCATTTT. As protein: CASSISGAGGNQPQHF.

The chain has TRBV7-2 and TRBJ2-7; maybe TRBD1 (6 bases). Germline V gives CDR1 SGHTA, CDR2 FQGNSA. This CDR3 spans 12 amino acids. Deletions cut 6 bases from V and 6 bases from J, with 12 bases between. For the CDR3, the DNA is TGTGCCAGCAGTCCGGACAGTCTCGAGCAGTACTTC. Protein product: CASSPDSLEQYF.

This clonotype was seen a handful of times. A junction end diverges from the germline sequence, so it may reflect a read error. The rearrangement joins TRBV4-3 to TRBJ1-2, with D unclear. Germline CDR1 LGHNA, CDR2 YSLEER. This CDR3 is built from 14 residues. CDR3 coding DNA: TGCGCCAGCAGCCAAGATCGGTCGAACTATGTCTACACCTTC. Translated: CASSQDRSNYVYTF.

The chain has TRBV6-2 or TRBV6-3 and TRBJ2-1; no firm D call. The CDR3 contains 17 residues. The V gene's germline CDR1 is MNHEY and CDR2 SVGEGT. Between the trimmed V and J ends, which lost 5 bases and 0 bases, there was a span of 17 bases. The CDR3 reads CASSDVRISASYNEQFF. CDR3 nucleotides: TGTGCCAGCAGTGACGTCCGGATTTCTGCCTCCTACAATGAGCAGTTCTTC.

This clonotype was observed a few times. The V gene is TRBV6-5, the J gene TRBJ1-1; no definite D call. From germline, CDR1 is MNHEY and CDR2 SVGAGI. V lost 0 bases, J lost 4 bases, and 6 bases lay in between. The CDR3 is 13 residues long. CDR3 DNA sequence: TGTGCCAGCAGTTACTCCCCGGGCACTGAAGCTTTCTTT. It translates to CASSYSPGTEAFF.

In its sample, this clonotype was seen many times. The J gene is TRBJ1-2, the V gene TRBV3-1; D possibly corresponds to TRBD1 (6 bases). CDR3 length: 16 residues. The germline gives CDR1 LGHDT, CDR2 YNNKEL (reference sequence). The V end was cut by 0 bases, the J end by 5 bases, with 16 bases between. CDR3 DNA sequence: TGTGCCAGCAGCCAAGATGAAGGTTGGGGGCTGTATGGCTACACCTTC. This codes for CASSQDEGWGLYGYTF.